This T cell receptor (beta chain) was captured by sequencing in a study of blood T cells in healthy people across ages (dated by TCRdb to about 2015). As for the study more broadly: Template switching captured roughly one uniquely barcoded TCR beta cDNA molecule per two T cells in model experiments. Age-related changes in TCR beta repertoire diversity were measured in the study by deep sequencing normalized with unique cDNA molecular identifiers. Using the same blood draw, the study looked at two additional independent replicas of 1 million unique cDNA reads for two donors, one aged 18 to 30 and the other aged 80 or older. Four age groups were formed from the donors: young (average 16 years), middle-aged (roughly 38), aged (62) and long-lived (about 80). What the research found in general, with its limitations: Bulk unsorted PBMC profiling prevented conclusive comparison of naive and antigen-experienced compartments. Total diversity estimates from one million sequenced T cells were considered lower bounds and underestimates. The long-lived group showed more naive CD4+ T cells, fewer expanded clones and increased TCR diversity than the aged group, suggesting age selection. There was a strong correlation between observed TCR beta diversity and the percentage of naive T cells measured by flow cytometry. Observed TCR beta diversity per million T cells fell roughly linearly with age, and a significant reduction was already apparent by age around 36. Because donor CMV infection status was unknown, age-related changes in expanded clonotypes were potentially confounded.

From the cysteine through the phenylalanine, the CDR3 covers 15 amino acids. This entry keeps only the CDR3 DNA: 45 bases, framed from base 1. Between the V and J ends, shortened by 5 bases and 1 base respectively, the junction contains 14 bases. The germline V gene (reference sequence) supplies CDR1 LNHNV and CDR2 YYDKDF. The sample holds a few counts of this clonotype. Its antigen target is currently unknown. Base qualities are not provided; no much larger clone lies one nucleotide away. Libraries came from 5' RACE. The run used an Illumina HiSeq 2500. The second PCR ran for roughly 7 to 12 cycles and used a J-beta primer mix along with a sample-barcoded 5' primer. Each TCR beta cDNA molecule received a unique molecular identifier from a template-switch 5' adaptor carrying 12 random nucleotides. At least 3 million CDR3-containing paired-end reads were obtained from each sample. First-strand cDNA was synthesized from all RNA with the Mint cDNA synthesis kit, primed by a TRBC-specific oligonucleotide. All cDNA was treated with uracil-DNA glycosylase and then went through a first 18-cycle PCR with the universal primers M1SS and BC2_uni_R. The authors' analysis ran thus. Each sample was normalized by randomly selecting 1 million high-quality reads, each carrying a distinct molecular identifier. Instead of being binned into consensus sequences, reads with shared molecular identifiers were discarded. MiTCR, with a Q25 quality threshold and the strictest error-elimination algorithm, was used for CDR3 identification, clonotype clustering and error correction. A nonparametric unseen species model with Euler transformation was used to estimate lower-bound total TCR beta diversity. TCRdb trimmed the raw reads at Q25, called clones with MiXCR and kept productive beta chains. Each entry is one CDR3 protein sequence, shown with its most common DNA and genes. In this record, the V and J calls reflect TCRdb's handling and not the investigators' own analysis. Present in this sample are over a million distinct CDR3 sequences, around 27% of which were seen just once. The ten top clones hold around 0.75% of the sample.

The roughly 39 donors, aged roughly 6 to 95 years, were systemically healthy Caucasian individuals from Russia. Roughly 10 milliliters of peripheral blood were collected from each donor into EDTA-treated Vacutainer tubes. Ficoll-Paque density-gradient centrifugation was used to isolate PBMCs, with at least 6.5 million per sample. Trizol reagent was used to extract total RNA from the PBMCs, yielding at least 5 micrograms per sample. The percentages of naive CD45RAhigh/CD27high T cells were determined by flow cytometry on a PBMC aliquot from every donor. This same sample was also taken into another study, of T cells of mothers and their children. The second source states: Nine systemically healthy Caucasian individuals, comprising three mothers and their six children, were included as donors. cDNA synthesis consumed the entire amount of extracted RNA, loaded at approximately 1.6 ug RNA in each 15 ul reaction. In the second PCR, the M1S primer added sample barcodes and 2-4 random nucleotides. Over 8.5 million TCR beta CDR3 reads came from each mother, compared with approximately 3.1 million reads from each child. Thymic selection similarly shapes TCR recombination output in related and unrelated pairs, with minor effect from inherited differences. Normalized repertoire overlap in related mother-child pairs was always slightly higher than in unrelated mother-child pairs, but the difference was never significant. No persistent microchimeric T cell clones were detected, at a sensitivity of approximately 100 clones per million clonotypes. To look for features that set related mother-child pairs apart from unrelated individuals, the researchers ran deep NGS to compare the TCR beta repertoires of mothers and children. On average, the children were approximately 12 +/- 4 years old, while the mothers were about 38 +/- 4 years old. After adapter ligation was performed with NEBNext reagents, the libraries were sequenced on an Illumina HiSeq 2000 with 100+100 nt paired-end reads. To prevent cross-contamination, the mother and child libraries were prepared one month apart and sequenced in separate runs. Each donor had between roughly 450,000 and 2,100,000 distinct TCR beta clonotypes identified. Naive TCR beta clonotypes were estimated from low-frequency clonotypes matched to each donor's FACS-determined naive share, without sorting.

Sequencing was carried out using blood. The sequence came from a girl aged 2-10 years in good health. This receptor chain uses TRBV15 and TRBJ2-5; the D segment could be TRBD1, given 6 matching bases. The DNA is TGTGCCACCAGCGGAGTTGGGACAATCCAAGAGACCCAGTACTTC. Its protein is CATSGVGTIQETQYF.